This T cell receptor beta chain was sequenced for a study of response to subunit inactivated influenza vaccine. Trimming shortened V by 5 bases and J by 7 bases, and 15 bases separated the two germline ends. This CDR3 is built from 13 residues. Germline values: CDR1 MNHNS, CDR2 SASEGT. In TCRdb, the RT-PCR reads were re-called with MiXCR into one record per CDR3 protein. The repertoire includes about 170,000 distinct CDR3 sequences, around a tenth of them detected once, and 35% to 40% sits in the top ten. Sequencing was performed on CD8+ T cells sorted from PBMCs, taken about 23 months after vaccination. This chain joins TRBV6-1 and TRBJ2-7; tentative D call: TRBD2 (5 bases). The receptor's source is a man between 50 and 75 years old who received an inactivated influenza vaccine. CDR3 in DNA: TGTGCCAGCAGTACCCGTTTTCGGGAAGAGCAGTACTTC. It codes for CASSTRFREEQYF.